This is a list of T cell receptor beta chains from one sample in a study of vaccination and CD4 T cells after COVID-19. TCRdb reprocessed the PCR reads via MiXCR and lists one record per CDR3 protein. The sample comprises about 13,000 distinct CDR3 sequences, less than 45% of which are singletons, and roughly 7.3% rests with the top ten. Their antigens are not known. The sample consisted of CD4+ T cells from blood, cultured in vitro, taken after SARS-CoV-2 vaccination. The receptors were gathered from a human donor who had recovered from COVID-19. Each CDR3 is given with its conserved first and last residue. A D gene is named only where the DNA matches it firmly. Clone size is given for some rows only: seen once, a few or many times, or a class if the clone is expanded.

J | D | size | V | DNA | CDR3
TRBJ2-7 | TRBD1 | . | TRBV4-1 | TGCGCCAGCAGCCTAGGACGGGACAGGGAAAGCGAGCAGTACTTC | CASSLGRDRESEQYF
TRBJ2-2 | . | . | TRBV10-3 | TGTGCCATCAGTGACCAGAGTCAGCGGAGCTTGGACGGGGAGCTGTTTTTT | CAISDQSQRSLDGELFF
TRBJ2-4 | TRBD1 | few | TRBV19 | TGTGCCAGTAGCCTGACAGGGTTAGACATTCAGTACTTC | CASSLTGLDIQYF
TRBJ2-3 | . | . | TRBV20-1 | TGCAGTGTCCCGGGGACAGATACGCAGTATTTT | CSVPGTDTQYF
TRBJ1-2 | . | . | TRBV19 | TGTGCCAGTAGTATTCAGGGAATGAGCTATGGCTACACCTTC | CASSIQGMSYGYTF
TRBJ1-4 | TRBD1 | . | TRBV30 | TGTGCCTGGTCTGACAGGGATAAACGTGGTGAAAAACTGTTTTTT | CAWSDRDKRGEKLFF
TRBJ1-3 | TRBD1 | . | TRBV5-1 | TGCGCCAGCAGCTTGGTCCCGGGACAGGGGGCGAGGGATTTT | CASSLVPGQGARDF
TRBJ2-2 | . | . | TRBV30 | TGTGCCTGGAGATCCGGGGGCAGGGACACCGGGGAGCTGTTTTTT | CAWRSGGRDTGELFF
TRBJ2-7 | . | . | TRBV19 | TGTGCCAGTAGTAACTCCCTGAGCGAGCAGTACTTC | CASSNSLSEQYF
TRBJ1-1 | . | medium-sized | TRBV7-2 | TGTGCCAGCAGCTTAGATCCCCGCAGGGTTGGCGCTGAAGCTTTCTTT | CASSLDPRRVGAEAFF
TRBJ2-7 | TRBD1 | . | TRBV15 | TGTGCCACCAGCGGAGGACAGGAGTTCGACGAGCAGTACTTC | CATSGGQEFDEQYF
TRBJ2-7 | . | . | TRBV20-1 | TGCAGTGCTAGAGATTTAAGTTCCTACGAGCAGTACTTC | CSARDLSSYEQYF
TRBJ1-5 | TRBD1 | . | TRBV12-3/TRBV12-4 | TGTGCCAGCAGTTTCGTGGACAGGGCCTCCAATCAGCCCCAGCATTTT | CASSFVDRASNQPQHF
TRBJ2-1 | . | . | TRBV18 | TGTGCCAGCTCACCTTCCAATGAGGACAATGAGCAGTTCTTC | CASSPSNEDNEQFF
TRBJ1-1 | . | few | TRBV30 | TGTGCCTGGAACCAGGGCCAAATGAACACTGAAGCTTTCTTT | CAWNQGQMNTEAFF
TRBJ2-3 | TRBD2 | . | TRBV24-1 | TGTGCCACCAGTCCCGGGACTAGCGGGAGTAAGGATACGCAGTATTTT | CATSPGTSGSKDTQYF
TRBJ1-1 | . | . | TRBV28 | TGTGCCAGCAGTTTTACCCCGAACACTGAAGCTTTCTTT | CASSFTPNTEAFF
TRBJ2-2 | TRBD1 | few | TRBV9 | TGTGCCAGCAGCGAAGAGGACAGGAGGAACACCGGGGAGCTGTTTTTT | CASSEEDRRNTGELFF
TRBJ2-3 | . | . | TRBV6-4 | TGTGCCAGCAGCCAGACAGGCGGCACAGATACGCAGTATTTT | CASSQTGGTDTQYF
TRBJ2-5 | TRBD2 | . | TRBV20-1 | TGCAGTGCTATGAGGACTAGCGCGAGATCAGAGACCCAGTACTTC | CSAMRTSARSETQYF
TRBJ2-7 | TRBD1 | . | TRBV2 | TGTGCCAGCAGTGGGGGACAGGGATCCTACGAGCAGTACTTC | CASSGGQGSYEQYF
TRBJ1-6 | TRBD1 | . | TRBV6-5 | TGTGCCAGCAGTTACGGTTACAGGGGCATCTCACCCCTCCACTTT | CASSYGYRGISPLHF
TRBJ2-5 | . | . | TRBV6-2/TRBV6-3 | TGTGCCAGCAGAGGGAGGTGGGAGTTGGAGACCCAGTACTTC | CASRGRWELETQYF
TRBJ2-3 | . | few | TRBV6-1 | TGTGCCACCCGAGTTGTGGGAGGAGAGACAGATACGCAGTATTTT | CATRVVGGETDTQYF
TRBJ2-1 | . | . | TRBV7-3 | TGTGCCAGCAGCCTCAGGGTAACCACCTACAATGAGCAGTTCTTC | CASSLRVTTYNEQFF
TRBJ1-2 | TRBD1 | . | TRBV20-1 | TGCAGTGCTAGACCGCTAACAGGGGGCGGCTATGGCTACACCTTC | CSARPLTGGGYGYTF
TRBJ2-7 | TRBD2 | few | TRBV7-6 | TGTGCCAGCAGCTCTGGGACCCGCACGACTAGCGGGAACTACGAGCAGTACTTC | CASSSGTRTTSGNYEQYF
TRBJ2-7 | . | few | TRBV11-1 | TGTGCCAGCAGCCCAGGGAACATTCAGGACCACGAGCAGTACTTC | CASSPGNIQDHEQYF
TRBJ2-2 | . | . | TRBV18 | TGTGCCAGCTCACCGAGGGGCCTCGGCACCGGGGAGCTGTTTTTT | CASSPRGLGTGELFF
TRBJ1-6 | TRBD1 | few | TRBV6-1 | TGTGCCAGCAGCCAAACAGGGGTAACCTATAATTCACCCCTCCACTTT | CASSQTGVTYNSPLHF
TRBJ1-2 | . | . | TRBV7-9 | TGTGCCAGCAGCCGGGAAGGGGGGGGCTATGGCTACACCTTC | CASSREGGGYGYTF
TRBJ1-2 | . | . | TRBV7-8 | TGTGCCAGCAGCAACCGGGACACGAGTGGCTACACCTTC | CASSNRDTSGYTF
TRBJ1-4 | . | . | TRBV20-1 | TGCAGTGCTAGCGGGGTGGCACGTGAAAAACTGTTTTTT | CSASGVAREKLFF
TRBJ2-6 | . | . | TRBV20-1 | TGCAGTGCTAGCAAGGGCTCTGGGGCCAACGTCCTGACTTTC | CSASKGSGANVLTF
TRBJ2-3 | TRBD2 | few | TRBV7-9 | TGTGCCAGCAGCCCCCCGGGACTAGGGGACACAGATACGCAGTATTTT | CASSPPGLGDTDTQYF
TRBJ2-1 | . | few | TRBV6-1 | TGTGCCAGCAAACGCGGAGCTTACAATGAGCAGTTCTTC | CASKRGAYNEQFF
TRBJ2-1 | . | . | TRBV4-1 | TGCGCCAGCAGCCAAGATCCTGGGGCCGCGAGGGCGCAGTTCTTC | CASSQDPGAARAQFF
TRBJ2-1 | TRBD1 | . | TRBV6-4 | TGTGCCAGCAGTGACTCGACAGGGCACAATGAGCAGTTCTTC | CASSDSTGHNEQFF